The rows below give T cell receptor beta chains drawn from one sample of a study of memory CD4+ T cells and cytomegalovirus serostatus. Profiling relied on immunoSEQ multiplex PCR, and the TCRdb table lists in-frame clones only, not all of them. This repertoire shows some 50,000 clones, around 70% found once; its top ten account for around 1.2%. The sequenced sample consisted of memory CD4+ T cells from blood. The receptors come from an adult in good health and CMV-seropositive. Each CDR3 is given with its conserved first and last residue. A D gene is named only where the DNA matches it firmly. Clone size is shown for a subset of rows, as once, few, many or a class of expanded clone.

J: TRBJ2-7; size: .; V: TRBV6-1; D: .; CDR3: CASSEGTAYEQYF; DNA: TGTGCCAGCAGTGAAGGGACAGCCTACGAGCAGTACTTC
J: TRBJ1-1; size: .; V: TRBV19; D: TRBD1; CDR3: CAAQGDRGLNTEAFF; DNA: TGTGCCGCGCAGGGGGACAGGGGGCTAAACACTGAAGCTTTCTTT
J: TRBJ1-1; size: .; V: TRBV2; D: .; CDR3: CASSIATKGVGVTEAFF; DNA: TGTGCCAGCAGTATTGCTACTAAGGGGGTCGGAGTCACTGAAGCTTTCTTT
J: TRBJ1-2; size: .; V: TRBV14; D: .; CDR3: CASSRTGLGGYTF; DNA: TGTGCCAGCAGCCGAACAGGGCTTGGTGGCTACACCTTC
J: TRBJ2-1; size: .; V: TRBV10-3; D: TRBD2; CDR3: CAIRSGGAGEQFF; DNA: TGTGCCATCAGAAGCGGGGGGGCCGGAGAGCAGTTCTTC
J: TRBJ2-6; size: .; V: TRBV5-4; D: .; CDR3: CASSFGGRLLSGANVLTF; DNA: TGTGCCAGCAGCTTTGGTGGGCGTCTCCTCTCTGGGGCCAACGTCCTGACTTTC
J: TRBJ1-1; size: few; V: TRBV6-5; D: .; CDR3: CASSPGPDTEAFF; DNA: TGTGCCAGCAGTCCCGGCCCCGACACTGAAGCTTTCTTT
J: TRBJ2-2; size: .; V: TRBV18; D: TRBD1; CDR3: CASSPPMAGGIPGELFF; DNA: TGTGCCAGCTCACCACCGATGGCAGGGGGTATCCCCGGGGAGCTGTTTTTT
J: TRBJ1-5; size: .; V: TRBV6-6; D: .; CDR3: CASSSQNQPQHF; DNA: TGTGCCAGCAGTTCTCAAAATCAGCCCCAGCATTTT
J: TRBJ2-3; size: few; V: TRBV5-4; D: .; CDR3: CASRPELVTDTQYF; DNA: TGTGCCAGCCGGCCGGAATTAGTGACAGATACGCAGTATTTT
J: TRBJ2-3; size: .; V: TRBV9; D: TRBD2; CDR3: CASSVETSGGAVTDTQYF; DNA: TGTGCCAGCAGCGTAGAAACTAGCGGGGGGGCCGTTACAGATACGCAGTATTTT
J: TRBJ2-7; size: .; V: TRBV28; D: .; CDR3: CASSLPGGHSYEQYF; DNA: TGTGCCAGCAGTTTACCAGGGGGGCACTCCTACGAGCAGTACTTC
J: TRBJ1-5; size: .; V: TRBV28; D: .; CDR3: CASSPWNDQPQHF; DNA: TGTGCCAGCAGTCCGTGGAACGATCAGCCCCAGCATTTT
J: TRBJ1-1; size: .; V: TRBV11-2; D: .; CDR3: CASSLDLMGAWTEAFF; DNA: TGTGCCAGCAGCTTAGATTTAATGGGGGCCTGGACTGAAGCTTTCTTT
J: TRBJ2-3; size: .; V: TRBV27; D: TRBD1; CDR3: CASSFFRGTVTSTDTQYF; DNA: TGTGCCAGCAGTTTTTTTAGGGGGACAGTCACTAGCACAGATACGCAGTATTTT
J: TRBJ2-7; size: .; V: TRBV7-9; D: .; CDR3: CASSLFGAGEQYF; DNA: TGTGCCAGCAGCTTATTTGGCGCTGGCGAGCAGTACTTC
J: TRBJ2-6; size: .; V: TRBV7-2; D: .; CDR3: CASSRAGRSGANVLTF; DNA: TGTGCCAGCAGCCGAGCTGGAAGGTCCGGGGCCAACGTCCTGACTTTC
J: TRBJ2-1; size: once; V: TRBV5-1; D: TRBD1; CDR3: CASSSGQPNFYNEQFF; DNA: TGCGCCAGCAGCTCGGGACAGCCTAATTTCTACAATGAGCAGTTCTTC
J: TRBJ1-5; size: once; V: TRBV15; D: .; CDR3: CATSGGISGQPQHF; DNA: TGTGCCACCAGTGGAGGGATTTCAGGTCAGCCCCAGCATTTT
J: TRBJ1-5; size: .; V: TRBV6-1; D: .; CDR3: CATKQRIDSNQPQHF; DNA: TGTGCCACCAAACAACGAATAGATAGCAATCAGCCCCAGCATTTT
J: TRBJ2-3; size: .; V: TRBV11-3; D: .; CDR3: CASSPGTDTQYF; DNA: TGTGCCAGCAGCCCAGGGACAGATACGCAGTATTTT
J: TRBJ1-1; size: .; V: TRBV18; D: TRBD1; CDR3: CASFTGGNTEAFF; DNA: TGTGCCAGCTTTACAGGGGGTAACACTGAAGCTTTCTTT
J: TRBJ1-2; size: .; V: TRBV6-1; D: .; CDR3: CASKKLWLRDYGYTF; DNA: TGTGCCAGCAAGAAGTTGTGGCTTCGGGACTATGGCTACACCTTC
J: TRBJ1-2; size: .; V: TRBV7-8; D: .; CDR3: CASSPREGHYYGYTF; DNA: TGTGCCAGCAGCCCGAGGGAGGGTCACTACTATGGCTACACCTTC
J: TRBJ1-2; size: .; V: TRBV5-6; D: .; CDR3: CASSLGRSRGYTF; DNA: TGTGCCAGCAGCCTAGGGAGATCCCGGGGCTACACCTTC
J: TRBJ1-3; size: .; V: TRBV9; D: .; CDR3: CASGGVPGNTIYF; DNA: TGTGCCAGTGGAGGGGTACCTGGAAACACCATATATTTT
J: TRBJ2-7; size: few; V: TRBV28; D: TRBD1; CDR3: CASSNPGQGIYEQYF; DNA: TGTGCCAGCAGTAATCCGGGACAGGGGATCTACGAGCAGTACTTC
J: TRBJ2-1; size: once; V: TRBV13; D: .; CDR3: CASSLRGDPGDEQFF; DNA: TGTGCCAGCAGCTTAAGGGGGGACCCAGGGGATGAGCAGTTCTTC
J: TRBJ2-7; size: .; V: TRBV19; D: .; CDR3: CASSKDRRYEQYF; DNA: TGTGCCAGTAGTAAGGACAGAAGGTACGAGCAGTACTTC
J: TRBJ2-7; size: .; V: TRBV27; D: .; CDR3: CASSLTARDEQYF; DNA: TGTGCCAGCAGTTTAACGGCGCGGGACGAGCAGTACTTC
J: TRBJ2-1; size: .; V: TRBV5-4; D: .; CDR3: CASSRNVANEQFF; DNA: TGTGCCAGCAGCCGAAATGTAGCCAATGAGCAGTTCTTC
J: TRBJ1-2; size: .; V: TRBV6-6; D: .; CDR3: CASSHSRGDGGYTF; DNA: TGTGCCAGCAGCCACTCTCGCGGGGATGGCGGCTACACCTTC
J: TRBJ1-2; size: .; V: TRBV4-2; D: .; CDR3: CASSQVHRVEGYGYTF; DNA: TGTGCCAGCAGCCAAGTGCACAGGGTTGAAGGCTATGGCTACACCTTC